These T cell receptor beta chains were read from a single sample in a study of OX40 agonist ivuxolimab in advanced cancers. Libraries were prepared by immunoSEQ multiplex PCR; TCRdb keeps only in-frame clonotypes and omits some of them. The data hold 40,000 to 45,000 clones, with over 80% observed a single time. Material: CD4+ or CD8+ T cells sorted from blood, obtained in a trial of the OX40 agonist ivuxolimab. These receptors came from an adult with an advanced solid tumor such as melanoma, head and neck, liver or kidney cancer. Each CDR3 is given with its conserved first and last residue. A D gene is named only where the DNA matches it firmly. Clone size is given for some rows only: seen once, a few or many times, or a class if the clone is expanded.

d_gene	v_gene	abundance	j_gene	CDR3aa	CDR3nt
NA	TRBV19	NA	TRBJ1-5	CASSIDGRSGRQPQHF	TGTGCCAGTAGTATAGATGGCCGGAGCGGGCGTCAGCCCCAGCATTTT
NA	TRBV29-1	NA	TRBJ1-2	CSVEEEEGVHGYTF	TGCAGCGTTGAAGAAGAGGAAGGGGTCCATGGCTACACCTTC
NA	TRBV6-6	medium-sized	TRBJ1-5	CASAPGEYQPQHF	TGTGCCAGCGCCCCAGGGGAATACCAGCCCCAGCATTTT
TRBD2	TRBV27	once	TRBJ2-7	CASSSGGQYEQYF	TGTGCCAGCAGTTCGGGGGGGCAATACGAGCAGTACTTC
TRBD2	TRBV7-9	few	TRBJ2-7	CASSSWTSGNEQYF	TGTGCCAGCAGCTCCTGGACTAGCGGGAACGAGCAGTACTTC
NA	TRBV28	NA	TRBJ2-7	CASSSPFSYEQYF	TGTGCCAGCAGTTCCCCGTTTTCATACGAGCAGTACTTC
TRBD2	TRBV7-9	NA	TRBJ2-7	CASSLSLAGLEQYF	TGTGCCAGCAGCTTATCACTAGCGGGGCTTGAGCAGTACTTC
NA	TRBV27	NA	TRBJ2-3	CASSPQSLPTDTQYF	TGTGCCAGCAGTCCCCAAAGTCTCCCAACAGATACGCAGTATTTT
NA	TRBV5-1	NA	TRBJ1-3	CASSLESTGGNTIYF	TGCGCCAGCAGCTTGGAAAGCACAGGGGGAAACACCATATATTTT
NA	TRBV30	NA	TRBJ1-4	CAWMPGQLSTNEKLFF	TGTGCCTGGATGCCAGGGCAATTATCAACTAATGAAAAACTGTTTTTT
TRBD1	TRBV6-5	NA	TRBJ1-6	CASSFLGTGTSPLHF	TGTGCCAGCAGCTTCCTCGGGACAGGGACTTCACCCCTCCACTTT
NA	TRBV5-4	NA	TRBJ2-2	CASSLDWTQNGELFF	TGTGCCAGCAGCTTGGATTGGACTCAAAACGGGGAGCTGTTTTTT
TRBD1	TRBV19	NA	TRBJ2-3	CASQGAMGDTQYF	TGTGCCAGTCAGGGGGCGATGGGAGATACGCAGTATTTT
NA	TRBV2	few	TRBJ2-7	CASSSPARRYSYEQYF	TGTGCCAGCAGCTCCCCCGCGCGGAGATACTCCTACGAGCAGTACTTC
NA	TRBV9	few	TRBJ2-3	CASSGAYREPDTQYF	TGTGCCAGCAGCGGGGCTTACCGGGAGCCAGATACGCAGTATTTT
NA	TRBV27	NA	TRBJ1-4	CASTRGGSEKLFF	TGTGCCAGCACCAGGGGAGGCAGTGAAAAACTGTTTTTT
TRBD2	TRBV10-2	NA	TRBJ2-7	CASSEPGTTYEQYF	TGCGCCAGCAGTGAGCCCGGGACTACCTACGAGCAGTACTTC
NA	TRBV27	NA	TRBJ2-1	CASSPSWTDFLYNEQFF	TGTGCCAGCAGCCCTTCTTGGACCGACTTTCTTTACAATGAGCAGTTCTTC
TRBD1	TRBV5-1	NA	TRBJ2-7	CASNPGQGYYEQYF	TGCGCCAGCAACCCGGGACAGGGTTATTACGAGCAGTACTTC
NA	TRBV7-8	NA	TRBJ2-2	CASSLVFGGGNTGELFF	TGTGCCAGCAGCTTAGTCTTTGGGGGAGGCAACACCGGGGAGCTGTTTTTT
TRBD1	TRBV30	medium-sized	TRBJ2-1	CAWAPGQGMDEQFF	TGTGCCTGGGCCCCGGGACAGGGTATGGATGAGCAGTTCTTC
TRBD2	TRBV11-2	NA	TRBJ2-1	CASSPGGSGSIEFF	TGTGCCAGCAGCCCCGGTGGTAGCGGGAGTATTGAGTTCTTC
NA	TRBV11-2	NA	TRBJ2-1	CASSPQVAATYNEQFF	TGTGCCAGCAGCCCCCAAGTGGCAGCCACCTACAATGAGCAGTTCTTC